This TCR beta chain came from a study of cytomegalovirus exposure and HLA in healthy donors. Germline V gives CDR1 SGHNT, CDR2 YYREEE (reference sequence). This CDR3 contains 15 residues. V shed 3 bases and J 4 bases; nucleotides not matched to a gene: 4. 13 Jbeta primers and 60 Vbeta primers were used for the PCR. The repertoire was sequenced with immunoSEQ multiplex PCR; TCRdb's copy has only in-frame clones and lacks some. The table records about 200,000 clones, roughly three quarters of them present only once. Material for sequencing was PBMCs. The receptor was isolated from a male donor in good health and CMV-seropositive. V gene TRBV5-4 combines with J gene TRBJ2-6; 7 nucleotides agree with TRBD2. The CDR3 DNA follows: TGTGCCAGCAGCTCGGGAGGAACCGGGGCCAACGTCCTGACTTTC. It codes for CASSSGGTGANVLTF.